A selection of T cell receptor beta chains follows, all from one sample in a study of identical twins. Using its own MiXCR run on the 5' RACE reads, TCRdb lists one record per CDR3 protein. The sample carries approximately 210,000 distinct CDR3 sequences, roughly a tenth recorded once. The sequenced material came from memory (CD45RO+) T cells sorted from blood. These receptors all stem from a woman younger than 35 in good health. CDR3s include the opening cysteine and the closing phenylalanine or tryptophan. A D gene is named only where the DNA matches it firmly. Part of the rows lack a size; the others show once, few, many or a class for expanded clones.

V gene,J gene,D gene,clone size,CDR3 DNA,CDR3 protein
TRBV20-1,TRBJ2-1,TRBD2,NA,TGCAGTTCGAGTGGACTAGCGGGAGACAGTGAGCAGTTCTTC,CSSSGLAGDSEQFF
TRBV5-6,TRBJ2-2,NA,NA,TGTGCCAGCAGCTTTCCGGTTGGGGAGCTGTTTTTT,CASSFPVGELFF
TRBV20-1,TRBJ2-7,NA,many,TGCAGTGCTAGCGACAGCTACTCCTACGAGCAGTACTTC,CSASDSYSYEQYF
TRBV7-3,TRBJ1-6,TRBD1,few,TGTGCCAGCAGCGAACAGGGGACAGGGAATTCACCCCTCCACTTT,CASSEQGTGNSPLHF
TRBV29-1,TRBJ2-4,NA,few,TGCAGCGTTGAACGGACGGGACCCATTCAGTACTTC,CSVERTGPIQYF
TRBV2,TRBJ2-2,NA,few,TGTGCCAGCACCGGCATAGCGGTGCCGAACACCGGGGAGCTGTTTTTT,CASTGIAVPNTGELFF
TRBV12-3/TRBV12-4,TRBJ1-4,NA,NA,TGTGCCAGCAGTTTGGAGAGGGGGTCAGGGCTGTTTTTT,CASSLERGSGLFF
TRBV3-1,TRBJ2-1,NA,NA,TGTGCCAGCAGCGCAATATCCGGGCAGTTCTTC,CASSAISGQFF
TRBV6-1,TRBJ2-5,NA,NA,TGTGCCAGCAGTGCCAGTTTGGAGGGGGAGACCCAGTACTTC,CASSASLEGETQYF
TRBV11-3,TRBJ2-3,NA,NA,TGTGCCAGCAGCTTAGATCTGGGCTTCACAGATACGCAGTATTTT,CASSLDLGFTDTQYF
TRBV7-9,TRBJ1-1,NA,NA,TGTGCCAGCAGTACCGAGAACACTGAAGCTTTCTTT,CASSTENTEAFF
TRBV3-1,TRBJ2-2,TRBD1,few,TGTGCCAGCAGCCAACCGGACAGGTCCGGGGAGCTGTTTTTT,CASSQPDRSGELFF
TRBV7-9,TRBJ2-1,NA,NA,TGTGCCAGCAGCTCCGGACAGTTTGGTGAGCAGTTCTTC,CASSSGQFGEQFF
TRBV19,TRBJ1-5,TRBD1,many,TGTGCCAGTAGTACCCCGGGACAGGGAGGCAATCAGCCCCAGCATTTT,CASSTPGQGGNQPQHF
TRBV6-2/TRBV6-3,TRBJ2-3,NA,NA,TGTGCCAGCAGGTTCGCCGGCACAGATACGCAGTATTTT,CASRFAGTDTQYF
TRBV12-3/TRBV12-4,TRBJ2-1,NA,many,TGTGCCAGCAGTTTACTGACTAAACAGTTCTTC,CASSLLTKQFF
TRBV2,TRBJ2-2,TRBD1,NA,TGTGCCAGCAGTAAAGACAGGGTACCCACCGGGGAGCTGTTTTTT,CASSKDRVPTGELFF
TRBV3-1,TRBJ1-5,TRBD1,few,TGTGCCAGCAGCCAAGGGAGGGGGCTCCAGCCCCAGCATTTT,CASSQGRGLQPQHF
TRBV20-1,TRBJ2-7,NA,few,TGCAGTGCAGAAAATACCTACGAGCAGTACTTC,CSAENTYEQYF
TRBV5-6,TRBJ2-7,TRBD1,few,TGTGCCAGCAGCTTGGGACTTGGGACAGGGAGCGAGCAGTACTTC,CASSLGLGTGSEQYF
TRBV7-2,TRBJ2-3,TRBD2,few,TGTGCCAGCAGCTTAAGGACTAGCGGGAGGTCGGATACGCAGTATTTT,CASSLRTSGRSDTQYF
TRBV6-1,TRBJ1-2,NA,NA,TGTGCCAGCAATTTGGTTTCGGGGGGCTACACCTTC,CASNLVSGGYTF